This T cell receptor (beta chain) was retrieved from a study of shared clonotypes between healthy human individuals. Background on the study: A couple of female and three male donors aged 18 to 49 were enrolled.

The authors loaded roughly 200 ng DNA, tens of thousands of T cell genomes, into sorted-subset replicate PCRs. TCRdb keeps only in-frame clones here, not all; method: immunoSEQ multiplex PCR. The data contain about 2.5 million clones, about nine tenths of them singletons. Looked up from germline, CDR1 is MNHEY and CDR2 is SVGAGI. V gave up 3 bases and J gave up 6 bases; unmatched junction bases: 8. The CDR3 runs 16 residues. The sequenced sample consisted of naive CD4+ T cells from PBMCs. The subset: CD45RA+ positively selected. This clonotype originated in a young man in good health. Some clones in this sample may be carry-over from other donors' samples. The chain links TRBV6-5 to TRBJ2-7; 13 bases agree with TRBD2. The CDR3, as DNA: TGTGCCAGCAGTTATTCGGGACTAGCGGGGTTCTCCGAGCAGTACTTC. Translation gives CASSYSGLAGFSEQYF.